The clone carrying this T cell receptor (beta chain) was observed at least ten times. The sample originates from a study of T cells in Graves' hyperthyroidism and ophthalmopathy. TCR beta CDR3 regions were amplified from RNA. The study used the HTBI primer set for a first-round RT-PCR of the TCR CDR3. TCRdb ran MiXCR on the multiplex PCR reads and lists one entry per CDR3 protein. The data contain under 350,000 distinct CDR3 sequences, about an eighth of them seen just once; the ten biggest clones take up about 8%. Sequences were obtained from blood. This clonotype was obtained from a woman in her twenties or thirties with Graves' hyperthyroidism that later progressed to Graves' ophthalmopathy.

In DNA, the CDR3 is TGTGCCAGCAGCTTAAGGCCCTTGGGGACAGTTTCCTACAATGAGCAGTTCTTC. Translated: CASSLRPLGTVSYNEQFF. The chain has TRBV13 and TRBJ2-1; 7 bases map to TRBD1. The length of the CDR3 is 18 residues. Germline CDR1 reads PRHDT; CDR2 reads FYEKMQ (reference sequence). The junction had 11 bases not matched to a gene; V was cut back by 2 bases and J by 1 base.